This TCR beta chain is from a study of blood T cell repertoires in COVID-19. Turning to the study itself: Specimens from acute and convalescent COVID-19 originated in the United States, Italy and Spain. PBMCs, B-cell-depleted T cells, or T cells provided the cDNA or gDNA that made up the material.

In the original analysis: Counts of nucleated cells, estimated from reference gene primer amplification, were obtained. Generated by immunoSEQ multiplex PCR, the TCRdb table keeps only in-frame clones and is missing some. The V and J calls and clone size were taken over from that table, and D and trimming were inferred from the DNA. Of some 130,000 clones listed, about four fifths are singletons. Germline assignment: CDR1 MNHNS and CDR2 SASEGT. Trimming took off 4 bases at V and 1 base at J, with 28 bases between the two ends. The CDR3 is 20 residues long. V is TRBV6-1 and J is TRBJ2-5; possible D gene TRBD1, 7 bases. The receptor was isolated from an elderly man with acute or convalescent COVID-19. Material: peripheral blood. The CDR3 DNA sequence: TGTGCCAGCAGTGCCAACAGGGGTGCAAGGACTACATCAACCCAAGAGACCCAGTACTTC. Translated, it gives CASSANRGARTTSTQETQYF.